One T cell receptor beta chain is described in this entry. TCRdb used MiXCR to reprocess the RT-PCR reads, holding one entry per CDR3 protein. The sample carries around 150,000 distinct CDR3 sequences, about two fifths recorded once. These data come from a study of patients and donors after allogeneic stem cell transplantation. The junction had 9 bases not matched to a gene; V was cut back by 8 bases and J by 6 bases. The germline V gene encodes CDR1 ENHRY and CDR2 SYGVKD. The CDR3 has 14 residues. The specimen was blood, either unsorted or a sorted T cell fraction (not recorded which). The sequence came from a human donor who was either an allogeneic HSCT recipient or a stem cell or donor lymphocyte infusion donor (not recorded which). It is not recorded whose cells these are; they may come from a transplant donor. This chain connects TRBV10-3 to TRBJ2-5; 10 nucleotides line up with TRBD1. CDR3 bases: TGTGCCATCGAAGCCGGGACAGGGGAGCAGACCCAGTACTTC. Translating it yields CAIEAGTGEQTQYF.